This passage covers 4 T cell receptor beta chains from one sample sequenced in a study of T-cell memory formation after mild COVID-19. TCRdb reprocessed the 5' RACE reads via MiXCR and lists one record per CDR3 protein. The sample gives 85,000 to 120,000 distinct CDR3 sequences, around 11% of which show up once; under 30% is in the top ten. The sequenced sample consisted of PBMCs or a T cell subset sorted from them (not recorded which). These receptors came from an adult woman who had mild COVID-19 (a few samples of this study predate the infection). Cell type and time point are not known.

A few counts support this clonotype. This chain uses TRBV11-3 with TRBJ2-1; D is possibly TRBD1 or TRBD2 (5 bases each). The V end lost 5 bases, the J end lost 12 bases, and 20 bases lay between the germline ends. This CDR3 region has 14 residues. Germline V gives CDR1 SGHNT, CDR2 YENEEA. CDR3 nucleotides: TGTGCCAGCAGCCCCTCAAAGAGGGGTCCGGGGCAGTTCTTC. Amino acid sequence: CASSPSKRGPGQFF.

This clonotype was seen more than once but under ten times. The chain uses TRBV7-9 and TRBJ1-6; the D gene is possibly TRBD1 (6 bases). The V end was cut by 5 bases, the J end by 10 bases, with 18 bases between. Germline V gene lookup returns CDR1 SEHNR and CDR2 FQNEAQ (reference sequence). The CDR3 loop spans 15 amino acids. The CDR3, as DNA: TGTGCCAGCAGCCCTAGCGGGGGGCAGGGATCACCCCTCCACTTT. Translating it yields CASSPSGGQGSPLHF. The full variable domain, rest sourced from reference TRBV7-9 and TRBJ1-6, is DTGVSQNPRHKITKRGQNVTFRCDPISEHNRLYWYRQTLGQGPEFLTYFQNEAQLEKSRLLSDRFSAERPKGSFSTLEIQRTEQGDSAMYLCASSPSGGQGSPLHFGNGTRLTVT.

This clonotype came up a few times. The chain is built from TRBV7-9 and TRBJ1-1, with 7 bases lining up with TRBD1. Germline CDR1 and CDR2: SEHNR and FQNEAQ (reference sequence). The trim removed 4 bases at V and 3 bases at J, leaving 8 bases unmatched. The CDR3 extends over 15 amino acids. The CDR3 nucleotides are TGTGCCAGCAGCTCCGAGACAGGGACCTACACTGAAGCTTTCTTT. This codes for CASSSETGTYTEAFF.

The sample holds a few counts of this clonotype. This rearrangement joins TRBV27 to TRBJ2-7; TRBD1 matches at 9 bases. This CDR3 is built from 16 residues. Per germline, CDR1 MNHEY and CDR2 SMNVEV (reference sequence). The V and J ends lost 0 bases and 1 base, in that order; junction bases with no gene match: 4. CDR3 coding DNA: TGTGCCAGCAGTTTATCGGGACAGGGTTGGTCCTACGAGCAGTACTTC. This encodes CASSLSGQGWSYEQYF.